What follows describes a single T cell receptor beta chain. Antigen: not known. The genes and germline here are from mouse. The read terminates 1 residue ahead of where the CDR3 ends, so the germline J gene completes it. Trimming took 2 bases from V and 0 from J, leaving 12 bases between them. This CDR3 contains 16 residues. Germline loops: CDR1 NSQYPW, CDR2 LRSPGD (reference sequence). Here immunoSEQ multiplex PCR was the method, and the copy in TCRdb shows in-frame clones only, minus some. This sample has over 40,000 clones; around 66% occur once, and the top ten carry 0.5% to 0.65%. The entry originates in a study of tissue T cells after allogeneic stem cell transplantation. Whole-study findings and limits: The patient cohort was small and clinically heterogeneous, with limited sampling depth. Anatomically similar tissues had similar TCR repertoires within each patient.

The receptor comes from a pool of C57BL/6 mice in good health. Sample: sorted cells pooled from one or two spleens. The V gene is TRBV1, the J gene TRBJ2-3, with D possibly TRBD1 on 7 matching bases. The CDR3 bases that were read are TGCACCTGCAGTGCATCACAGGGGACTAGTGCAGAAACGCTGTAT. This codes for CTCSASQGTSAETLY. The full CDR3 protein reads CTCSASQGTSAETLYF. The entire variable domain, with the rest obtained from reference TRBV1 and TRBJ2-3, is as follows: VTLLEQNPRWRLVPRGQAVNLRCILKNSQYPWMSWYQQDLQKQLQWLFTLRSPGDKEVKSLPGADYLATRVTDTELRLQVANMSQGRTLYCTCSASQGTSAETLYFGSGTRLTVL.